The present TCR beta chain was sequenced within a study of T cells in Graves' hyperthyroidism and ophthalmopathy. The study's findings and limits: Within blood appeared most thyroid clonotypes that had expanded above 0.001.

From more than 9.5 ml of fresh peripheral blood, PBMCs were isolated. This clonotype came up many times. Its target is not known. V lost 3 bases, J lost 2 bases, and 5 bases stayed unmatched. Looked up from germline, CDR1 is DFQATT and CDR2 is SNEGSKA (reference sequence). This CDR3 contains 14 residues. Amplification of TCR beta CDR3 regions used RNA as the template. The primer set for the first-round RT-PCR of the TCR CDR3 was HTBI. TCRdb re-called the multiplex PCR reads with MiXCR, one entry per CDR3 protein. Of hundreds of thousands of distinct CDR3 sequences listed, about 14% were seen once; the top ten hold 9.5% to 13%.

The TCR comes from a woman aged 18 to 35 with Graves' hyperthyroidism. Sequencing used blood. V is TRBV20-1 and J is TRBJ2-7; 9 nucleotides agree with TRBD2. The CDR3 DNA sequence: TGCAGTGCTAGGGTAGCGGGAGCCACCTACGAGCAGTACTTC. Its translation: CSARVAGATYEQYF.